The clone carrying this T cell receptor beta chain was counted only a few times. The junction had 11 bases not matched to a gene; V was cut back by 2 bases and J by 10 bases. Germline V gene data show CDR1 as MNHEY and CDR2 as SMNVEV (reference sequence). The CDR3 runs to 14 residues. This specimen comes from a study of CD8+ T cells in alopecia areata. Reverse transcription of extracted RNA yielded cDNA, which provided the sequencing template. Measured with immunoSEQ multiplex PCR; TCRdb has only the in-frame clones, and not every one. The sample yields about 99,000 clones, approximately 84% seen once. This sample's treatment: oral pan-JAK inhibitor, 5-10 mg twice daily. Sorting separated CD4+ and CD8+ T cells out of PBMCs.

This chain connects TRBV27 to TRBJ2-7, with 7 bases fitting TRBD1. This sequence was found in a human donor with alopecia areata. The sequencing used CD8+ T cells sorted from blood, collected at approximately week 30, from a patient treated with tofacitinib. The CDR3: CASSLTSNRGDQYF. CDR3 nucleotide sequence: TGTGCCAGCAGTTTAACAAGCAACAGGGGTGATCAGTACTTC.